This T cell receptor (beta chain) appears in the sequencing data of a study of T cells in Graves' hyperthyroidism and ophthalmopathy. Study findings and constraints: Most thyroid clonotypes with frequency above 0.001 were detected in blood. Researchers report that a 13 V-J model separated ophthalmopathy from stable hyperthyroidism.

The TCR beta CDR3 regions underwent amplification using RNA transcripts as the source. HTBI primers were used for first-round RT-PCR of the TCR CDR3. TCRdb re-called the multiplex PCR reads with MiXCR, one entry per CDR3 protein. The sample has roughly 280,000 distinct CDR3 sequences, around 20% seen once. Trimming removed 1 base at V and 8 bases at J, with 22 bases between. This CDR3 is 17 amino acids long. On this clonotype itself: The target antigen is unknown.

The clonotype originates from a young man with Graves' ophthalmopathy. The J gene is TRBJ2-3, the V gene TRBV12-3 or TRBV12-4; D might be TRBD1 or TRBD2, each matching 5 bases. The material sequenced was blood. The CDR3 is CASSLGGQGNGGGTQYF. The CDR3 DNA reads TGTGCCAGCAGTTTAGGGGGCCAGGGTAACGGAGGAGGTACGCAGTATTTT.